These 3 T cell receptor beta chains were all obtained from the same sample, sequenced in a study of blood T cell repertoires in COVID-19. Assay used: immunoSEQ multiplex PCR; TCRdb lists only in-frame clones, some missing. The table lists 300,000 to 400,000 clones, over 75% of them singletons. Sequencing was done on a sample of peripheral blood. The receptors were gathered from a woman aged 45-65 years with active or convalescent COVID-19.

The chain links TRBV5-6 to TRBJ1-3, with 7 bases that match TRBD1. The CDR3 length is 17 residues. J lost 2 bases, V lost 3 bases, and 11 bases had no gene match. Germline assignment: CDR1 SGHDT and CDR2 YYEEEE. The CDR3 bases are TGTGCCAGCAGCTCGCCCCCTAAAACAGGGGCTGGAAACACCATATATTTT. It is translated as CASSSPPKTGAGNTIYF.

CDR3 loop: CASSSRVNTEAFF. Here the CDR3 DNA reads TGTGCCAGCAGTTCCAGGGTGAACACTGAAGCTTTCTTT. V is TRBV6-2 or TRBV6-3 and J is TRBJ1-1, with TRBD1 as a possible D gene (5 bases). This CDR3 comprises 13 residues. Germline V gives CDR1 MNHEY, CDR2 SVGEGT. V was clipped by 4 bases and J by 0 bases, with 6 bases between them.

This chain uses TRBV5-4 with TRBJ1-2; 7 bases fit TRBD1. There are 14 residues in the CDR3. Per the germline V gene, CDR1 is SGHNT and CDR2 is YYREEE (reference sequence). Trimming removed 2 bases from V and 5 bases from J; junction bases left unmatched: 6. The CDR3 protein is CASSFRTGDYGYTF. CDR3 sequence (DNA): TGTGCCAGCAGCTTCAGGACAGGAGATTATGGCTACACCTTC. Looking up the rest from reference TRBV5-4 and TRBJ1-2 gives the full variable domain: ETGVTQSPTHLIKTRGQQVTLRCSSQSGHNTVSWYQQALGQGPQFIFQYYREEENGRGNFPPRFSGLQFPNYSSELNVNALELDDSALYLCASSFRTGDYGYTFGSGTRLTVV.